This entry lists 10 T cell receptor beta chains sequenced from one sample in a study of blood T cell repertoires in COVID-19. Sequenced by immunoSEQ multiplex PCR; TCRdb stores in-frame clones only, minus some. The data hold under 300,000 clones, with almost 85% observed a single time. The sequencing input was PBMCs or T cells enriched from blood (not recorded which). The source of these receptors is a man aged 40-49 years who had recovered from COVID-19.

This chain connects TRBV27 to TRBJ1-2, with 7 bases fitting TRBD1. This CDR3 has 15 residues. With 5 bases clipped from V and 4 bases from J, the junction kept 10 bases outside the gene matches. Germline CDR1 reads MNHEY; CDR2 reads SMNVEV (reference sequence). CDR3 DNA: TGTGCCAGCAGTCTCGCCCCGGGACAGATCTATGGCTACACCTTC. Amino acids: CASSLAPGQIYGYTF.

This clone has only one observation. The chain is built from TRBV28 and TRBJ1-5; D might be TRBD1 (5 bases). V lost 0 bases and J lost 9, with 12 bases in between. This CDR3 comprises 14 residues. Germline CDR1 is MDHEN and CDR2 is SYDVKM. The CDR3 spells CASSLWGRVRPQHF. The CDR3 DNA follows: TGTGCCAGCAGTTTATGGGGCAGGGTGCGGCCCCAGCATTTT.

The rearrangement links TRBV4-2 to TRBJ2-3, with 9 nucleotides matching TRBD2. Germline V gene sequence: CDR1 LGHNA, CDR2 YNFKEQ. The V gene end was trimmed by 0 bases and the J gene end by 11 bases; junction bases not matched to a gene: 6. The CDR3 is 14 amino acids. The DNA for the CDR3 is TGTGCCAGCAGCCAAGAGATAGCGGGGGCAGGGCAGTATTTT. Translated: CASSQEIAGAGQYF.

The rearrangement links TRBV3-1 (or the pseudogene TRBV3-2) to TRBJ2-5; D is perhaps TRBD2 (5 bases). Germline CDR1 and CDR2: LGHDT and YNNKEL (reference sequence). The CDR3 is 14 amino acids. V was pared by 5 bases and J by 5 bases, with 15 bases between. CDR3 protein: CASSTRTVAETQYF. CDR3 DNA: TGTGCCAGCAGCACACGGACTGTCGCGGAGACCCAGTACTTC.

The chain is built from TRBV28 and TRBJ1-3; D not certain. Germline CDR1 and CDR2: MDHEN and SYDVKM. The V and J ends lost 8 bases and 1 base respectively, with 9 bases between them. CDR3 length: 13 amino acids. The CDR3 sequence: CASPTPSGNTIYF. The DNA of the CDR3 is TGTGCCAGCCCGACACCGTCTGGAAACACCATATATTTT. The entire variable domain, with the rest obtained from reference TRBV28 and TRBJ1-3, is as follows: DVKVTQSSRYLVKRTGEKVFLECVQDMDHENMFWYRQDPGLGLRLIYFSYDVKMKEKGDIPEGYSVSREKKERFSLILESASTNQTSMYLCASPTPSGNTIYFGEGSWLTVV.

The chain is built from TRBV9 and TRBJ2-7; the match to TRBD2 covers 12 bases. From germline, CDR1 is SGDLS and CDR2 YYNGEE. The CDR3 covers 15 residues. Unmatched junction bases numbered 5, after V lost 2 bases and J lost 5 bases. CDR3 in DNA: TGTGCCAGCAGCGTTACTAGCGGGAGGTCCCACGAGCAGTACTTC. Translated, it gives CASSVTSGRSHEQYF.

This clone occurred a few times. This sequence joins TRBV18 and TRBJ1-1; the D gene is possibly TRBD1 (6 bases). Germline CDR1 KGHSH, CDR2 LQKENI. The germline V and J ends were trimmed by 1 base and 11 bases, with 14 bases remaining between them. The CDR3 has 13 residues. The CDR3 region is CASSPRQAAQAFF. In DNA form, the CDR3 reads TGTGCCAGCTCACCACGACAGGCTGCTCAGGCTTTCTTT. Variable domain in full (rest from reference TRBV18 and TRBJ1-1): NAGVMQNPRHLVRRRGQEARLRCSPMKGHSHVYWYRQLPEEGLKFMVYLQKENIIDESGMPKERFSAEFPKEGPSILRIQQVVRGDSAAYFCASSPRQAAQAFFGQGTRLTVV.

This chain connects TRBV18 to TRBJ1-3, with D possibly TRBD1 on 5 matching bases. The V and J ends lost 3 bases and 3 bases respectively, with 9 bases between them. From germline, CDR1 is KGHSH and CDR2 LQKENI. This CDR3 spans 14 amino acids. Here the CDR3 DNA reads TGTGCCAGCTCACCGGGACTTGGTGGAAACACCATATATTTT. Translation: CASSPGLGGNTIYF.

This clone was seen a few times. V usage is TRBV7-2 and J usage is TRBJ1-1; no firm D call. Germline V gives CDR1 SGHTA, CDR2 FQGNSA. Trimming shortened V by 0 bases and J by 4 bases, and 6 bases separated the two germline ends. This CDR3 contains 13 residues. The CDR3 DNA follows: TGTGCCAGCAGCTTAGCCGCGGGCACTGAAGCTTTCTTT. Translating gives CASSLAAGTEAFF. The whole variable domain, remainder taken from reference TRBV7-2 and TRBJ1-1, is GAGVSQSPSNKVTEKGKDVELRCDPISGHTALYWYRQSLGQGLEFLIYFQGNSAPDKSGLPSDRFSAERTGGSVSTLTIQRTQQEDSAVYLCASSLAAGTEAFFGQGTRLTVV.

J is TRBJ2-7 and V is TRBV28; TRBD2 might be the D (5 bases). Germline CDR1 is MDHEN and CDR2 is SYDVKM. The ends were cut back, 2 bases at V and 2 bases at J, with 7 bases in the middle. The CDR3 length is 13 residues. The CDR3, as DNA: TGTGCCAGCAGTTTAGGGAGAACCTACGAGCAGTACTTC. Protein product: CASSLGRTYEQYF.